This entry lists 20 T cell receptor beta chains sequenced from one sample in a study of Ad26.COV2.S vaccination and SARS-CoV-2 variants. Treatment reported: around 19 received Ad26.COV2.S at low or high dose, single or two shots; 5 received placebo; per-sample allocation not given. Following the first vaccine or placebo injection, samples were taken on day 63. Measured with immunoSEQ multiplex PCR; TCRdb has only the in-frame clones, and not every one. Among roughly 350,000 clones listed, about 85% were seen once. The sample in question was peripheral blood, obtained in a trial of Ad26.COV2.S vaccine versus placebo. The source of these receptors is a person between 18 and 60 years old who received the Ad26.COV2.S COVID-19 vaccine or a placebo.

This clone was recorded once. The rearrangement links TRBV5-1 to TRBJ2-7; D ambiguous. The CDR3 totals 13 residues. The germline V gene has CDR1 SGHRS and CDR2 YFSETQ. V lost 3 bases and J lost 0, with 7 bases in between. The CDR3 nucleotides read TGCGCCAGCAGCTCCCACACCTCCTACGAGCAGTACTTC. Translated: CASSSHTSYEQYF.

This chain joins TRBV4-2 and TRBJ1-1, with 7 bases that match TRBD1. V was pared by 5 bases and J by 1 base, with 7 bases of the junction left unmatched. Germline CDR1 is LGHNA and CDR2 is YNFKEQ. This CDR3 has 15 amino acids. The CDR3 DNA is TGTGCCAGCAGCTCACCCAGGGGGACGAACACTGAAGCTTTCTTT. The encoded protein is CASSSPRGTNTEAFF.

CDR3 sequence reads: CASKGARTGELFF. DNA of the CDR3: TGCGCCAGCAAAGGGGCCAGGACCGGGGAGCTGTTTTTT. The V gene is TRBV5-1, the J gene TRBJ2-2; perhaps TRBD1 as D (5 bases). Trimming stripped 6 bases from V and 5 bases from J, with 11 bases between. From germline, CDR1 is SGHRS and CDR2 YFSETQ. The CDR3 length is 13 residues.

The chain joins TRBV7-3 to TRBJ1-5; a weak D match, TRBD1 (6 bases). From germline, CDR1 is SGHTA and CDR2 FQGTGA. The V and J ends lost 10 bases and 3 bases respectively, with 13 bases between them. The CDR3 is made up of 13 amino acids. CDR3 nucleotide sequence: TGTGCCACCTCAGACAGGCCCAATCAGCCCCAGCATTTT. Its protein is CATSDRPNQPQHF.

This rearrangement joins TRBV30 to TRBJ2-1, with 7 bases lining up with TRBD2. The CDR3 is 13 residues long. The germline V gene encodes CDR1 GTSNPN and CDR2 SVGIG (reference sequence). Germline trimming cut 8 bases from V and 0 bases from J; bases unmatched to any gene: 4. The CDR3, as DNA: TGTGCCGGTAGCGGGCTCTCCTACAATGAGCAGTTCTTC. Translating it yields CAGSGLSYNEQFF.

The chain links TRBV4-3 to TRBJ2-5, with TRBD1 matching 8 bases. The CDR3 extends over 15 amino acids. CDR1 is LGHNA and CDR2 is YSLEER in the germline V gene. Unmatched junction bases numbered 9, after V lost 4 bases and J lost 5 bases. CDR3 sequence (DNA): TGCGCCAGCAGCCGAGACAGGGGTTACTCGGAGACCCAGTACTTC. This sequence encodes CASSRDRGYSETQYF.

This sequence joins TRBV19 and TRBJ1-4; no reliable D call. Trimming cost V 5 bases and J 6 bases, with 7 bases left between them. Looked up from germline, CDR1 is LNHDA and CDR2 is SQIVND (reference sequence). The CDR3 has 12 amino acids. The CDR3 reads CASSFTYEKLFF. Here the CDR3 DNA reads TGTGCCAGTAGTTTCACGTATGAAAAACTGTTTTTT. Based on the CDR3 plus reference TRBV19 and TRBJ1-4, the full variable domain is DGGITQSPKYLFRKEGQNVTLSCEQNLNHDAMYWYRQDPGQGLRLIYYSQIVNDFQKGDIAEGYSVSREKKESFPLTVTSAQKNPTAFYLCASSFTYEKLFFGSGTQLSVL.

The chain is built from TRBV28 and TRBJ1-2; a weak D match, TRBD1 (6 bases). This CDR3 spans 15 amino acids. Deletions cut 2 bases from V and 2 bases from J, with 12 bases between. Germline CDR1 is MDHEN and CDR2 is SYDVKM. CDR3 sequence (DNA): TGTGCCAGCAGTTTAACAGGGCGAGCGAACTATGGCTACACCTTC. It encodes CASSLTGRANYGYTF.

The chain recombines TRBV30 with TRBJ2-2; 9 nucleotides agree with TRBD1. The CDR3 consists of 13 residues. V lost 5 bases, J lost 6 bases, and 4 bases stayed unmatched. CDR1 and CDR2 from the germline V gene are GTSNPN and SVGIG (reference sequence). CDR3 DNA: TGTGCCTGGGGAGGGACAGGGTCCGGGGAGCTGTTTTTT. Translated: CAWGGTGSGELFF.

The chain employs TRBV7-9 and TRBJ1-3; weak D call: TRBD1 (5 bases). The CDR3 has 15 residues. Germline CDR1 is SEHNR and CDR2 is FQNEAQ (reference sequence). The germline V and J ends were trimmed by 5 bases and 1 base, with 12 bases remaining between them. The CDR3 DNA sequence: TGTGCCAGCAGCCCTAGGGCAGGGTCTGGAAACACCATATATTTT. Protein product: CASSPRAGSGNTIYF.

V gene TRBV27 combines with J gene TRBJ1-2, with 12 bases matching TRBD1. The length of the CDR3 is 17 residues. Germline CDR1 is MNHEY and CDR2 is SMNVEV (reference sequence). The V segment lost 7 bases and the J segment 5 bases; nucleotides outside the gene matches: 14. CDR3 sequence: CASTYYNRDRGQYGYTF. CDR3 nucleotides: TGTGCCAGCACCTATTACAACCGGGACAGGGGGCAATATGGCTACACCTTC.

The genes are TRBV29-1 and TRBJ2-3; 7 bases match TRBD2. From germline, CDR1 is SQVTM and CDR2 ANQGSEA. This CDR3 is built from 13 residues. Trimming cost V 7 bases and J 1 base; bases outside gene matches: 5. CDR3 sequence (DNA): TGCAGCGGGCGGCTAGCGGGCACAGATACGCAGTATTTT. It is translated as CSGRLAGTDTQYF.

The CDR3 DNA reads as TGTGCCAGCAGTCCTACCTCCGGACTTGGGGCGTATCACGAGCAGTACTTC. Amino acid sequence: CASSPTSGLGAYHEQYF. The chain joins TRBV28 to TRBJ2-7; D is possibly TRBD1 or TRBD2 (5 bases each). V was shortened by 5 bases and J by 5 bases, with 25 bases between the two germline ends. The CDR3 is 17 residues long. Germline loops: CDR1 MDHEN, CDR2 SYDVKM.

This clone was seen just once. The chain joins TRBV7-9 to TRBJ2-1; 8 bases agree with TRBD2. Germline CDR1 SEHNR, CDR2 FQNEAQ (reference sequence). The ends lost 2 bases at V and 10 bases at J; junction bases unmatched: 16. The CDR3 has 17 residues. CDR3 DNA sequence: TGTGCCAGCAGCTTATCTGGCCGGGGGGGCGTCTCGGGCGAGCAGTTCTTC. Amino acids: CASSLSGRGGVSGEQFF.

This clone has just one count. This rearrangement joins TRBV9 to TRBJ1-2, with unresolved D. The germline V gene has CDR1 SGDLS and CDR2 YYNGEE. V was pared by 0 bases and J by 1 base, with 10 bases between. This CDR3 is built from 15 residues. The CDR3 protein is CASSVVGGSNYGYTF. CDR3 in DNA: TGTGCCAGCAGCGTAGTTGGAGGGAGTAACTATGGCTACACCTTC.

The chain combines TRBV6-5 with TRBJ1-1; D remains unclear. This CDR3 has 13 residues. Trimming cost V 8 bases and J 7 bases, with 17 bases left between them. Germline CDR1 and CDR2: MNHEY and SVGAGI. The CDR3 nucleotides are TGTGCCAGCGGACTACCGACCCTAGGTGAAGCTTTCTTT. Residues: CASGLPTLGEAFF.

This chain joins TRBV7-8 and TRBJ1-2; no definite D call. V lost 3 bases and J lost 6, with 20 bases in between. Germline V gene lookup returns CDR1 SGHVS and CDR2 FQNEAQ. CDR3 length equals 16 residues. CDR3 sequence reads: CASSFMGGSGSDGYTF. The CDR3 region has the DNA TGTGCCAGCAGCTTCATGGGTGGCTCAGGATCGGATGGCTACACCTTC.

The chain links TRBV9 to TRBJ1-2; TRBD1 might be the D (5 bases). CDR1 and CDR2 (germline): SGDLS, YYNGEE. The CDR3 totals 12 residues. Trimming pared 8 bases from V and 8 bases from J, leaving 16 bases between. The CDR3: CASFRRGGGYTF. CDR3 sequence (DNA): TGTGCCAGTTTTAGGAGGGGCGGGGGCTACACCTTC.

The chain employs TRBV4-1 and TRBJ2-2; 9 nucleotides agree with TRBD1. The CDR3 is 16 amino acids. Losses at the gene ends were 3 bases for V and 0 bases for J; bases not matched to a gene: 2. Germline V gives CDR1 MGHRA, CDR2 YSYEKL. CDR3 in amino acids: CASSHRQGANTGELFF. Here the CDR3 DNA reads TGCGCCAGCAGCCATAGACAGGGGGCGAACACCGGGGAGCTGTTTTTT.

CDR3 region: CASSEFWSRRREFPPDTQYF. The DNA for the CDR3 is TGTGCCAGCAGTGAATTCTGGTCAAGGAGGCGGGAGTTCCCCCCAGATACGCAGTATTTT. The genes are TRBV2 and TRBJ2-3; TRBD2 agrees at 7 bases. The germline CDR1 and CDR2 sequences are SNHLY and FYNNEI. This CDR3 has 20 amino acids. Germline trimming cut 2 bases from V and 4 bases from J; bases unmatched to any gene: 21.